This is a list of T cell receptor beta chains from one sample in a study of T cells in Graves' hyperthyroidism and ophthalmopathy. TCRdb independently ran MiXCR on the multiplex PCR reads; one entry per CDR3 protein. Among under 70,000 distinct CDR3 sequences listed, roughly half were seen once. The sequencing sample was made of blood. The receptors derive from a woman aged 55-69 years with Graves' ophthalmopathy. Both conserved end residues are part of each CDR3. Fields, in order: D gene, J gene, clone size, V gene, CDR3 DNA, CDR3 protein. A D gene is named only where the DNA matches it firmly. Clone size is given for some rows only: seen once, a few or many times, or a class if the clone is expanded.

. | TRBJ1-2 | many | TRBV2 | TGTGCCAGCAGCACGACAGAGATTACTAACTATGGCTACACCTTC | CASSTTEITNYGYTF
. | TRBJ1-5 | . | TRBV19 | TGTGCCAGTAGTATACCTGGCGGTAGGGCCAATCAGCCCCAGCATTTT | CASSIPGGRANQPQHF
. | TRBJ2-1 | . | TRBV7-2 | . | CASSFYICSANVAGYNEQFF
. | TRBJ2-2 | many | TRBV3-1 | TGTGCCAGCAGCCAAGACCCCGGGACTTGGGGCACCGGGGAGCTGTTTTTT | CASSQDPGTWGTGELFF
. | TRBJ2-6 | . | TRBV12-3/TRBV12-4 | TGTGCCAGCCTCCTCCGTAGCTCTGGGGCCAACGTCCTGACTTTC | CASLLRSSGANVLTF
. | TRBJ1-4 | . | TRBV20-1 | TGCAGTGCTCGAGCACGGGAGAGTGAAAAACTGTTTTTT | CSARARESEKLFF
. | TRBJ2-5 | many | TRBV4-1 | TGCGCCAGCAGCCAAGATTGGAGATCTAGGGCGGTAGAGACCCAGTACTTC | CASSQDWRSRAVETQYF
TRBD1 | TRBJ1-3 | many | TRBV3-1 | TGTGCCAGCAGCCAATACTTCGGACAGGGGGGAAACACCATATATTTT | CASSQYFGQGGNTIYF
. | TRBJ1-2 | . | TRBV7-2 | TGTGCCAGCAGCTTTGCAGGGGTGGTGGGCTACACCTTC | CASSFAGVVGYTF
. | TRBJ1-6 | medium-sized | TRBV6-4 | TGTGCCAGCTCCGAGGAGGGGTCGGCGGGTTCACCCCTCCACTTT | CASSEEGSAGSPLHF
TRBD2 | TRBJ2-7 | once | TRBV7-3 | TGTGCCAGCAGATCCAGCGGGGCGGACGAGCAGTACTTC | CASRSSGADEQYF
TRBD2 | TRBJ2-7 | . | TRBV9 | TGTGCCAGCAGCGGGGGGCCGGGACTAGCGGGATACGAGCAGTACTTC | CASSGGPGLAGYEQYF
. | TRBJ2-3 | many | TRBV7-6 | TGTGCCAGCAGCTTACAAGATACGCAGTATTTT | CASSLQDTQYF
. | TRBJ2-2 | . | TRBV7-9 | TGTGCCAGCAGCTTAGGGGACATAGGAACCGGGGAGCTGCTTTTC | CASSLGDIGTGELLF
TRBD2 | TRBJ2-5 | many | TRBV5-1 | TGCGCCAGCAGCTTGGGACAGGGGTCCACTAGCGGGAGTCAGGAGACCCAGTACTTC | CASSLGQGSTSGSQETQYF
. | TRBJ2-5 | . | TRBV20-1 | TGCAGTGCGGAGGAGAGACAGTACTTC | CSAEERQYF
. | TRBJ1-1 | . | TRBV20-1 | TGCAGTACCTCCAGGCGAAACACTGAGGCTTTCTTT | CSTSRRNTEAFF
. | TRBJ2-7 | . | TRBV15 | TGTGCCACCAGCAGACCTCCCGGGACCCAGTACGAGCAGTACTTC | CATSRPPGTQYEQYF
TRBD2 | TRBJ2-3 | . | TRBV5-1 | TGCGCCAGCGGGGGGGGCACTAGCGGGAGGGCAGATACGCAGTATTTT | CASGGGTSGRADTQYF
. | TRBJ2-6 | many | TRBV9 | TGTGCCAGCAGCGTAGACTTGAGGGCTGGGGCCAACGTCCTGACTTTC | CASSVDLRAGANVLTF
. | TRBJ2-2 | . | TRBV7-3 | TGTGCCAGCAGCCCCCTCTTTCGAGAAATCGGGGAGCTGTTTTTT | CASSPLFREIGELFF
. | TRBJ1-1 | . | TRBV7-9 | TGTGCCAGCAGCCAAGTGCAGGGGTCGACTGAAGCTTTCTTT | CASSQVQGSTEAFF
TRBD2 | TRBJ2-1 | many | TRBV6-2/TRBV6-3 | TGTGCCAGCAGTTCCCTCACCCCCGTTACTAGCGGGAGCTCCTACAATGAGCAGTTCTTC | CASSSLTPVTSGSSYNEQFF
. | TRBJ1-6 | medium-sized | TRBV20-1 | TGCAGTGCTAGAGGAGGGGGGGAAAATCGAACACCCCTCCACTTT | CSARGGGENRTPLHF
TRBD1 | TRBJ2-5 | many | TRBV3-1 | TGTGCCAGCAGCCACGACCCCGGGACAGGACAAGAGACCCAGTACTTC | CASSHDPGTGQETQYF
TRBD2 | TRBJ2-1 | . | TRBV29-1 | TGCAGCTTAGAACTAGCGGGAGTCTCCGCTGGGTACAATGAGCAGTTCTTC | CSLELAGVSAGYNEQFF
. | TRBJ2-5 | . | TRBV6-5 | TGTGCCAGCAGTTACCGAGACCAAGAGACCCAGTACTTC | CASSYRDQETQYF
. | TRBJ2-1 | many | TRBV9 | TGTGCCAGCAGCGTAGCGGGAACCCGCGATGAGCAGTTCTTC | CASSVAGTRDEQFF
. | TRBJ1-1 | many | TRBV6-2/TRBV6-3 | TGTGCCAGCAGTTACTCAGCGGGGAGGGACACTGAAGCTTTCTTT | CASSYSAGRDTEAFF
. | TRBJ2-7 | . | TRBV29-1 | TGCAGCGTCGAGACCCACTCCTCCTACGAGCAGTACTTC | CSVETHSSYEQYF
TRBD1 | TRBJ1-4 | many | TRBV11-2 | TGTGCCAGCAGCGAGGACAGGGGGAGTGAAAAACTGTTTTTT | CASSEDRGSEKLFF
TRBD1 | TRBJ1-2 | many | TRBV5-4 | TGTGCCAGCAGCCCAGGGACAGGGGGCGACGGCTATGGCTACACCTTC | CASSPGTGGDGYGYTF
. | TRBJ1-6 | . | TRBV7-2 | TGTGCCAGCAGTGTAACGGCCCATTCACCCCTCCACTTT | CASSVTAHSPLHF
. | TRBJ2-1 | many | TRBV10-2 | TGCGCCAGCAGTGTGAGTCCGCAATTGTACAATGAGCAGTTCTTC | CASSVSPQLYNEQFF
. | TRBJ1-5 | many | TRBV9 | TGTGCCAGCAGCGTAAAGGGTGGGAGCAATCAGCCCCAGCATTTT | CASSVKGGSNQPQHF
. | TRBJ2-7 | . | TRBV7-6 | TGTGCCATCAGCTTAGGGGGGAGGGCCCATGACGAGCTGTACTTC | CAISLGGRAHDELYF
. | TRBJ1-3 | many | TRBV19 | TGTGCCAGTATAGGGAGCTCTGGAAACACCATATATTTT | CASIGSSGNTIYF
TRBD2 | TRBJ2-1 | many | TRBV9 | TGTGCCAGCAGCAATCTAGCGGGGGATTACAATGAGCAGTTCTTC | CASSNLAGDYNEQFF
. | TRBJ2-1 | . | TRBV20-1 | TGCAGTGAGTCGACGGAGGTCGGAGAGCAGTTCTTC | CSESTEVGEQFF
. | TRBJ2-5 | many | TRBV7-3 | TGTGCCAGCAGCTTAACGAGGGGGGAGACCCAGTACTTC | CASSLTRGETQYF
. | TRBJ2-3 | . | TRBV7-9 | TGTGCCAGCAGCTCCATCAGGGGTGATAGGAGGGGGAGCACAGATACGCAGTATTTT | CASSSIRGDRRGSTDTQYF
. | TRBJ1-4 | . | TRBV2 | TGTGCCAGCAGTGATAGGGCAGGGTTGGCTGAAAAACTGTTTTTT | CASSDRAGLAEKLFF
TRBD2 | TRBJ2-7 | many | TRBV29-1 | TGCAGCGTTTCCTCTAGCGGTTTAGGGGCCTACGAGCAGTACTTC | CSVSSSGLGAYEQYF
TRBD1 | TRBJ2-7 | . | TRBV7-3 | TGTGCCAGCAGTCGACAGGGACAGGGGGGCTCCTACGAGCAGTACTTC | CASSRQGQGGSYEQYF
. | TRBJ1-1 | . | TRBV5-1 | TGCGCCAGCAGCAGGTTTGGCCCCTTAGGCGGGGTGAACACTGAAGCTCTCTTT | CASSRFGPLGGVNTEALF
TRBD2 | TRBJ2-3 | many | TRBV20-1 | TGCAGTGCTAGAACCGCGGGGCGGGAGTCAGATACGCAGTATTTT | CSARTAGRESDTQYF
TRBD1 | TRBJ2-7 | . | TRBV5-1 | TGCGCCAGCAGCAGAGGACAGGGGGTGGGGGAGCAGTACTTC | CASSRGQGVGEQYF
. | TRBJ2-1 | few | TRBV5-1 | TGCGCCAGCAGCTTGGCCTTAGGGGTTTTC | CASSLALGVF
TRBD1 | TRBJ1-6 | . | TRBV9 | TGTGCCAGCAGCATTGGACAGGGTGGAAATTCACCCCTCCACTTT | CASSIGQGGNSPLHF
. | TRBJ2-3 | . | TRBV6-1 | TGTGCCAGCAATATGAAGAGGGACACTAGCACAGATACGCAGTATTTT | CASNMKRDTSTDTQYF
TRBD1 | TRBJ1-2 | . | TRBV7-2 | TGTGCCAGCAGCTTAGTAACGGTACGGGACAGCAACCACTTC | CASSLVTVRDSNHF
. | TRBJ2-5 | . | TRBV20-1 | TGCAGTGCTAGAGAGGGCGAGACCCAGTACTTC | CSAREGETQYF
. | TRBJ2-7 | . | TRBV6-5 | TGTGCCAGCAGGCCCTCACCGGGACAAGACTCCTACGAGCAGTACTTC | CASRPSPGQDSYEQYF
. | TRBJ2-5 | . | TRBV20-1 | TGCAGTGCTAGCGGAGAGGGGGACTACAATGAGACCCAGTACTTC | CSASGEGDYNETQYF
. | TRBJ2-7 | many | TRBV6-5 | TGTGCCAGCAACGAACAGGGGGGGAACGAGCAGTACTTC | CASNEQGGNEQYF
TRBD1 | TRBJ1-1 | . | TRBV20-1 | TGCAGTGCGGGAACAGGGGAGGGGGACGCCACTGAAGCTTTCTTT | CSAGTGEGDATEAFF
. | TRBJ2-2 | many | TRBV7-9 | TGTGCCAGCACCGACTACACCGGGGAGCTGTTTTTT | CASTDYTGELFF
. | TRBJ2-5 | many | TRBV5-8 | TGTGCCAGCAGCTTGGGTCTCAATCAAGAGACCCAGTACTTC | CASSLGLNQETQYF